The present T cell receptor beta chain was sequenced within a study of cytomegalovirus exposure and HLA in healthy donors. The study's findings and limits: On later analysis, the bulk of CMV-associated TCR beta chains appeared to be HLA-restricted. Across donors, most TCRs were seen rarely, yet some public ones were widespread.

13 Jbeta primers and 60 Vbeta primers were used for the PCR. The assay was immunoSEQ multiplex PCR, and TCRdb's table has in-frame clones only and misses some. Among 140,000 or so clones listed, approximately 78% were seen once. V was pared by 2 bases and J by 1 base, with 15 bases between. CDR3 length: 17 residues. CDR1 is KGHSH and CDR2 is LQKENI in the germline V gene. A remark on this clone: The antigen remains unidentified.

Sequenced input: PBMCs. The receptor comes from a woman under 30 in good health and CMV-seropositive. This rearrangement joins TRBV18 to TRBJ1-3, with D hard to call. This chain's CDR3 is CASSPSALAGSGNTIYF. CDR3 DNA sequence: TGTGCCAGCTCACCATCTGCGCTAGCTGGGTCTGGAAACACCATATATTTT.